One T cell receptor beta chain is described in this entry. Its antigen is undetermined. Other DNA sequences in the sample encode the same CDR3. This entry comes from a study of Ad26.COV2.S vaccination and SARS-CoV-2 variants. Study information: Ad26.COV2.S was injected intramuscularly once or twice, 56 days apart. Study observations and caveats: For non-spike TCRs, breadth in vaccine recipients resembled that in placebo recipients.

Treatment described: some 19 received Ad26.COV2.S at low or high dose, single or two shots; roughly five received placebo; per-sample allocation not given. Day 63 after the first injection of vaccine or placebo was the sampling time. Vaccination used an Ad26 vector expressing Wuhan-strain SARS-CoV-2 spike. Measured with immunoSEQ multiplex PCR; TCRdb has only the in-frame clones, and not every one. The sample lists about 460,000 clones, roughly nine tenths occurring once. Germline CDR1 and CDR2: LGHDT and YNNKEL (reference sequence). V was pared by 0 bases and J by 4 bases, with 3 bases between. CDR3 length equals 12 residues.

Material: peripheral blood, obtained in a trial of Ad26.COV2.S vaccine versus placebo. V gene TRBV3-1 (or the pseudogene TRBV3-2) combines with J gene TRBJ1-2; no definite D call. The clonotype comes from a person between 18 and 59 years old who received the Ad26.COV2.S COVID-19 vaccine or a placebo. The CDR3 coding sequence is TGTGCCAGCAGCCAAGACACCTATGGCTACACCTTC. Amino acids: CASSQDTYGYTF.